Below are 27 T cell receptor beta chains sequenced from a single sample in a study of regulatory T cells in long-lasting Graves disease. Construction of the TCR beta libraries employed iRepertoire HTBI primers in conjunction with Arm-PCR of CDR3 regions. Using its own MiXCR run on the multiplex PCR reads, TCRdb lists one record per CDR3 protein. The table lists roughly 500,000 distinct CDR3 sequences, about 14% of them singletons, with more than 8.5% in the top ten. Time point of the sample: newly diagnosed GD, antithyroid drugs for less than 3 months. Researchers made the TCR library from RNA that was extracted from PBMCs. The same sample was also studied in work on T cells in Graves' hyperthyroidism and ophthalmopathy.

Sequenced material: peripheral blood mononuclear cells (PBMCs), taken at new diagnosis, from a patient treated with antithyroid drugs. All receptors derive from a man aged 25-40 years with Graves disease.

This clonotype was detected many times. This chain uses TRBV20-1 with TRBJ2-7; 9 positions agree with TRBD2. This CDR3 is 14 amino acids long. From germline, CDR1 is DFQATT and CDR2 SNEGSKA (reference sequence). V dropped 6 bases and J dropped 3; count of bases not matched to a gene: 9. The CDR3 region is CSATPGTSSYEQYF. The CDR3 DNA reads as TGCAGTGCGACCCCCGGGACTAGCAGCTACGAGCAGTACTTC.

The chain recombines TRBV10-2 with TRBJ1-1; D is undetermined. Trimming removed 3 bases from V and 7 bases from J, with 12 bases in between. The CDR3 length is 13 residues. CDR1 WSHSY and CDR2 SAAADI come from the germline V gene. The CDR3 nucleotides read TGCGCCAGCAGTGATCTCTTGGCTCATGAAGCTTTCTTT. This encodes CASSDLLAHEAFF.

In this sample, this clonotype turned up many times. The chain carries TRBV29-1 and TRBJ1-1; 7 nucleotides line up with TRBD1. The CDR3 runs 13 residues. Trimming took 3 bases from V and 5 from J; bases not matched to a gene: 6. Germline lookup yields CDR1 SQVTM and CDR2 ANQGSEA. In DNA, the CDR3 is TGCAGCGTTGACCGGACAGGAGGTACTGAAGCTTTCTTT. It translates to CSVDRTGGTEAFF.

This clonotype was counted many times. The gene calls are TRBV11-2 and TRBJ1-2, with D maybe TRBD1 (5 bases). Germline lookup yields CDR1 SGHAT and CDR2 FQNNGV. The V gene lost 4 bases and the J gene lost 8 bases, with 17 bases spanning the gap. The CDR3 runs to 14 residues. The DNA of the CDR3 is TGTGCCAGCAGCTGGGGGGGTAGAAAGGAGGGCTACACCTTC. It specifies CASSWGGRKEGYTF.

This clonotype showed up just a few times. CDR3 sequence (DNA): TGTGCCAGCAGCCGTTCCCCAGCCGGGTACCAGAACACCATATATTTT. Amino acids: CASSRSPAGYQNTIYF. The rearrangement joins TRBV12-3 or TRBV12-4 to TRBJ1-3, with D unclear. The CDR3 is 16 residues long. V lost 6 bases, J lost 7 bases, and 22 bases lay in between.

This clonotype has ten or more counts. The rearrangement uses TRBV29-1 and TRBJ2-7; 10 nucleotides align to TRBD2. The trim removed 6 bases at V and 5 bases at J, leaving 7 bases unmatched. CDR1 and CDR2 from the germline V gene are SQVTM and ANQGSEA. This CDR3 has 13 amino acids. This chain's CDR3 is CSVLTSGQDEQYF. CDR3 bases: TGCAGCGTGCTGACTAGCGGGCAGGACGAGCAGTACTTC.

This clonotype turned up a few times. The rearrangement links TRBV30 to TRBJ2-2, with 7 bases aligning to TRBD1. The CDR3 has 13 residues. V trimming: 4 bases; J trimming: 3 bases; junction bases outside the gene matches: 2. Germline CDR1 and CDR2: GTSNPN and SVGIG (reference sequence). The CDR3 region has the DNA TGTGCCTGGAACAGGGGAGACACCGGGGAGCTGTTTTTT. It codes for CAWNRGDTGELFF. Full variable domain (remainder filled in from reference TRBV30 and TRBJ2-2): SQTIHQWPATLVQPVGSPLSLECTVEGTSNPNLYWYRQAAGRGLQLLFYSVGIGQISSEVPQNLSASRPQDRQFILSSKKLLLSDSGFYLCAWNRGDTGELFFGEGSRLTVL.

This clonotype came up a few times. The CDR3 spells CASSMTGDGYTF. The CDR3 nucleotides read TGTGCCAGCAGCATGACAGGGGATGGCTACACCTTC. V gene TRBV5-4 combines with J gene TRBJ1-2; 8 nucleotides line up with TRBD1. Germline CDR1 SGHNT, CDR2 YYREEE (reference sequence). Trimming removed 4 bases from V and 6 bases from J; junction bases left unmatched: 2. CDR3 size: 12 residues.

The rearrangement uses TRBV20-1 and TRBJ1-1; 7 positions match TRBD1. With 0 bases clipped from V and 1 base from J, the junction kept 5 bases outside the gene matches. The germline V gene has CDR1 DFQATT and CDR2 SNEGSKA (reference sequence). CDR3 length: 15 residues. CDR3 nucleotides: TGCAGTGCTAGAGATCAGGGGGGCCCGAACACTGAAGCTTTCTTT. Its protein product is CSARDQGGPNTEAFF.

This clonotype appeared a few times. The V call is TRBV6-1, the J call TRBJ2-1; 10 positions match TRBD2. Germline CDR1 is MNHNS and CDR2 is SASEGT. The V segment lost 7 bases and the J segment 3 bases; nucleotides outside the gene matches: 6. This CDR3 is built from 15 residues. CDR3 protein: CASTSVAGGYNEQFF. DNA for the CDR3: TGTGCCAGCACCTCCGTAGCGGGAGGCTACAATGAGCAGTTCTTC.

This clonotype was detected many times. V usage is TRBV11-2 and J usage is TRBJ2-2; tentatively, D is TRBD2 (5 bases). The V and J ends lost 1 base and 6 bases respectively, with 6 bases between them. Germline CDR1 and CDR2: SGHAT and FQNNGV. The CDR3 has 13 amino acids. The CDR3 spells CASSLGGSGELFF. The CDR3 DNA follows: TGTGCCAGCAGCTTAGGAGGGTCCGGGGAGCTGTTTTTT.

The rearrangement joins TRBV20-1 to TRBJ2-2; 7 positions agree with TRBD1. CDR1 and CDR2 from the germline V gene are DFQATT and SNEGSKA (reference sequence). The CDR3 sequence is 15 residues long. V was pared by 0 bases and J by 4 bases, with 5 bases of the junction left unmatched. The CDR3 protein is CSARDVDRATGELFF. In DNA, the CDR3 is TGCAGTGCTAGAGACGTTGACAGGGCCACCGGGGAGCTGTTTTTT.

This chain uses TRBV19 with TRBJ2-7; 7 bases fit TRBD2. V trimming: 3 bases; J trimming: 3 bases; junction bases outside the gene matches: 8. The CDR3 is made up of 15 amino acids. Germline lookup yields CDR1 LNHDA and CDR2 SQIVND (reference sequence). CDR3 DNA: TGTGCCAGTAGTATGAGCGGGACTCCCCTCTACGAGCAGTACTTC. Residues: CASSMSGTPLYEQYF.

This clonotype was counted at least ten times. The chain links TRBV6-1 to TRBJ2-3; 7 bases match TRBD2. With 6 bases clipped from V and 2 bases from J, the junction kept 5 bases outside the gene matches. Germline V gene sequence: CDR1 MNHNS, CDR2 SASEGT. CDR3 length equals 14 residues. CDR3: CASRGGEITDTQYF. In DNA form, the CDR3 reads TGTGCCAGCAGGGGGGGGGAGATCACAGATACGCAGTATTTT.

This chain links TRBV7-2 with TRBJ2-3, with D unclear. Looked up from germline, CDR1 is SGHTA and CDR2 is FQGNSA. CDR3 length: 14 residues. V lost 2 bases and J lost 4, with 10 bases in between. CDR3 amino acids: CTSSLPGHPDTQYF. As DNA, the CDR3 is TGTACCAGCAGCTTACCGGGCCACCCAGATACGCAGTATTTT.

CDR3 in amino acids: CATSLDRSNEQFF. CDR3 sequence (DNA): TGTGCCACCAGTCTGGACAGGTCCAATGAGCAGTTCTTC. The chain combines TRBV24-1 with TRBJ2-1, with TRBD1 matching over 7 bases. J gave up 6 bases and V 6 bases, and 4 bases lay outside the gene matches. Germline V gene data show CDR1 as KGHDR and CDR2 as SFDVKD. The CDR3 contains 13 residues.

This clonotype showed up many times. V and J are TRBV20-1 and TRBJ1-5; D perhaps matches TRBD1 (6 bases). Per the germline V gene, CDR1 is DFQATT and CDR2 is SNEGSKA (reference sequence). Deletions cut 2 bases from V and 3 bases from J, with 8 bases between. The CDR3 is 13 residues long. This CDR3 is CSARRDNNQPQHF. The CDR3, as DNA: TGCAGTGCTAGACGGGACAACAATCAGCCCCAGCATTTT.

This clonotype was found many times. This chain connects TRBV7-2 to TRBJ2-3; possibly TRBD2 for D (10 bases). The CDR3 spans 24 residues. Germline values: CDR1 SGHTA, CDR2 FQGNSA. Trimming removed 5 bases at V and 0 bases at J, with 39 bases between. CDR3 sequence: CASSGPHGTGRTSGNTASTDTQYF. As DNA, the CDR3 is TGTGCCAGCAGCGGACCCCACGGGACAGGGCGAACTAGCGGGAATACAGCTAGCACAGATACGCAGTATTTT.

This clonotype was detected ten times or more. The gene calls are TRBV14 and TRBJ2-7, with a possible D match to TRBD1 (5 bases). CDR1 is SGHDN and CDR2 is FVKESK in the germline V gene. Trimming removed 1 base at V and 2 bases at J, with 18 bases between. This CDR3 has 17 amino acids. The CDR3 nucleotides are TGTGCCAGCAGCCAAGCTTTAGGGGCCCGGACGGCCTACGAGCAGTACTTC. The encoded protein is CASSQALGARTAYEQYF.

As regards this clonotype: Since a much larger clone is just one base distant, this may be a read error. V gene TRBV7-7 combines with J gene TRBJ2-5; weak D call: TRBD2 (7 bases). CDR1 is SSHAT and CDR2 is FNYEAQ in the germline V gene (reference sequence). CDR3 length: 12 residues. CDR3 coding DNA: TGTGCTAGCGGAGCGGGACAAGGGACCCAGTACTTC. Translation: CASGAGQGTQYF.

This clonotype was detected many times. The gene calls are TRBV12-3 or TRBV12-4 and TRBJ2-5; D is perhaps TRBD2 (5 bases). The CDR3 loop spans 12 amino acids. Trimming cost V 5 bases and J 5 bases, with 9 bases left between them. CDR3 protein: CASSLGEETQYF. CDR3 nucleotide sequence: TGTGCCAGCAGTCTCGGGGAGGAGACCCAGTACTTC.

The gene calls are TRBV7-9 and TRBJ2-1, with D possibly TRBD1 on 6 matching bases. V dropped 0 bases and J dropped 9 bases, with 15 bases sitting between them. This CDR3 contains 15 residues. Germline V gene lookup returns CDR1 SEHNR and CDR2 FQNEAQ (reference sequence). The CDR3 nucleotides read TGTGCCAGCAGCTTAGCGTCCCACAGGGCAGGTGAGCAGTTCTTC. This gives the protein CASSLASHRAGEQFF.

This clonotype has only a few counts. The CDR3 DNA follows: TGTGCCAGTACACGGCAAACGGGCACTGAAGCTTTCTTT. This codes for CASTRQTGTEAFF. The J gene is TRBJ1-1, the V gene TRBV19; the D is unclear. Germline-derived CDR1 and CDR2 are LNHDA and SQIVND (reference sequence). Trimming left V 7 bases short and J 4 bases short, with 13 bases between. There are 13 residues in the CDR3. Filled out from reference TRBV19 and TRBJ1-1, the complete variable domain reads DGGITQSPKYLFRKEGQNVTLSCEQNLNHDAMYWYRQDPGQGLRLIYYSQIVNDFQKGDIAEGYSVSREKKESFPLTVTSAQKNPTAFYLCASTRQTGTEAFFGQGTRLTVV.

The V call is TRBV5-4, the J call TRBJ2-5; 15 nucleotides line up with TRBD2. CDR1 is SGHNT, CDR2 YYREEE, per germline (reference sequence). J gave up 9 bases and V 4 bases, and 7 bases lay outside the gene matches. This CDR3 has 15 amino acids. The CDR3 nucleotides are TGTGCCAGCAGCCCCGGGACTAGCGGGAGGAAGGCCCAGTACTTC. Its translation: CASSPGTSGRKAQYF.

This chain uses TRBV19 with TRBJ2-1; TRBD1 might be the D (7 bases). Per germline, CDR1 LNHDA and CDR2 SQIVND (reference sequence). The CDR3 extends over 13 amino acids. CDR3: CASTGLGGNEQFF. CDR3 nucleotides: TGTGCTTCGACAGGGCTCGGGGGTAATGAGCAGTTCTTC. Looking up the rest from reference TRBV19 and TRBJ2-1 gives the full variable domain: DGGITQSPKYLFRKEGQNVTLSCEQNLNHDAMYWYRQDPGQGLRLIYYSQIVNDFQKGDIAEGYSVSREKKESFPLTVTSAQKNPTAFYLCASTGLGGNEQFFGPGTRLTVL.

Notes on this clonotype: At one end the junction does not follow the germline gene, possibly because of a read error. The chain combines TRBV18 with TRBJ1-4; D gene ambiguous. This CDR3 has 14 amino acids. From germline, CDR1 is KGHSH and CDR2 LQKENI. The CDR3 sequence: CASSPGGSNEKLSF. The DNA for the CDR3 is TGTGCCAGCTCACCAGGTGGAAGTAATGAAAAACTGTCTTTT.

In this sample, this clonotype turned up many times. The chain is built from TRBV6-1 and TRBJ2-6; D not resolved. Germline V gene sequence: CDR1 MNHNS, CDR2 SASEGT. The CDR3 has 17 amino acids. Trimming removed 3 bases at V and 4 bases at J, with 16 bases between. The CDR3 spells CASSDLADLWGANVLTF. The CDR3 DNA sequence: TGTGCCAGCAGTGACCTGGCCGACTTGTGGGGGGCCAACGTCCTGACTTTC.